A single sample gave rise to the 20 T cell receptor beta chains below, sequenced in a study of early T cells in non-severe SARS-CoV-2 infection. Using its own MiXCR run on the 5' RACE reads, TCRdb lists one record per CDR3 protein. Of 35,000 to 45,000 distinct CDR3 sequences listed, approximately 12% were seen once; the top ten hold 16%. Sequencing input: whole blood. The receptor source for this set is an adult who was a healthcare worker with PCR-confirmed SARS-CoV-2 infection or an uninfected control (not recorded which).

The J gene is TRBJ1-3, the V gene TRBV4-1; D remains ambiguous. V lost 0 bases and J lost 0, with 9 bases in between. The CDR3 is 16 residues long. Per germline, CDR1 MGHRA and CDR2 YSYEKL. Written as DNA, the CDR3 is TGCGCCAGCAGCCAAGATCCCACAGTCTCTGGAAACACCATATATTTT. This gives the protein CASSQDPTVSGNTIYF.

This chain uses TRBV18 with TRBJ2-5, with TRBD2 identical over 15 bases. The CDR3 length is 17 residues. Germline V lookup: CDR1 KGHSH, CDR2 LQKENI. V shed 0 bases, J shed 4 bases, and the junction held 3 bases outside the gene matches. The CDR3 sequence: CASSPPGLAGGGETQYF. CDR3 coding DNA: TGTGCCAGCTCACCACCGGGACTAGCGGGAGGAGGAGAGACCCAGTACTTC.

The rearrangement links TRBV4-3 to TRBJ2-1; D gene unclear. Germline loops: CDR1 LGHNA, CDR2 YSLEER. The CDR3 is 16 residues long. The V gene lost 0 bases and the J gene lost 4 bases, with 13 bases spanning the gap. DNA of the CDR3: TGCGCCAGCAGCCAAGATCCGGACCACAATTACAATGAGCAGTTCTTC. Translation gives CASSQDPDHNYNEQFF.

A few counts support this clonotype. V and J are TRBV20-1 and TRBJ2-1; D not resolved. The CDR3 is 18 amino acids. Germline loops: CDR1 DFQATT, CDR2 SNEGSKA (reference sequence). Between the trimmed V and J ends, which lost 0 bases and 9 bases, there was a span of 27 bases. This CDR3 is CSARDLGQPATSLAEQFF. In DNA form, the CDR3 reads TGCAGTGCTAGAGATCTCGGCCAGCCCGCGACTTCTCTCGCTGAGCAGTTCTTC.

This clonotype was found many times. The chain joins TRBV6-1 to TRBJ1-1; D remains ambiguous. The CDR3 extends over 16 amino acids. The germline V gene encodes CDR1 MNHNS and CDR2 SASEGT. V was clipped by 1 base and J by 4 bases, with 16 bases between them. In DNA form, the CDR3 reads TGTGCCAGCAGTGAAGGACCCGGTATAGGCTTCACTGAAGCTTTCTTT. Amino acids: CASSEGPGIGFTEAFF.

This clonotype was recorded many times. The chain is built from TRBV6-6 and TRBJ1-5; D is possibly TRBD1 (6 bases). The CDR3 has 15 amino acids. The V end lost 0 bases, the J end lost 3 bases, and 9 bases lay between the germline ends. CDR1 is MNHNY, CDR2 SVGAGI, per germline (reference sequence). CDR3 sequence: CASSYSQGFNQPQHF. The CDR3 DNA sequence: TGTGCCAGCAGTTACTCACAGGGATTCAATCAGCCCCAGCATTTT.

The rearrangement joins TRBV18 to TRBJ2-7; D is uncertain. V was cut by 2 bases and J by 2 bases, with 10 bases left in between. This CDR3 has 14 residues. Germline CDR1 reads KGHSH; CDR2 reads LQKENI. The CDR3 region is CASSPMEKPYEQYF. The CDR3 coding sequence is TGTGCCAGCTCACCAATGGAAAAGCCCTACGAGCAGTACTTC.

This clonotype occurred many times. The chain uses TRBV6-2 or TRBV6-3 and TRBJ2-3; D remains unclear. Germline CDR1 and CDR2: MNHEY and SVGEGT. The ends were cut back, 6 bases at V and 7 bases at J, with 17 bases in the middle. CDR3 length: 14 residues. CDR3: CASSRSPLENTQYF. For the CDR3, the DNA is TGTGCCAGCAGCCGAAGCCCCTTGGAAAATACGCAGTATTTT.

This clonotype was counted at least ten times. This CDR3 reads CASRTGTGNQPQHF. CDR3 bases: TGTGCCAGCAGAACCGGGACAGGCAATCAGCCCCAGCATTTT. This chain connects TRBV2 to TRBJ1-5, with TRBD1 matching 7 bases. The V segment lost 6 bases and the J segment 2 bases; nucleotides outside the gene matches: 4. The CDR3 totals 14 residues. The V gene's germline CDR1 is SNHLY and CDR2 FYNNEI.

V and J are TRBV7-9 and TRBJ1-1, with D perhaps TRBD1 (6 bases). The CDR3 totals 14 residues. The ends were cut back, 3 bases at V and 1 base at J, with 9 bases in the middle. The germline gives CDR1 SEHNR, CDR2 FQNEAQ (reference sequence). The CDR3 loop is CASSFSGANTEAFF. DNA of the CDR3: TGTGCCAGCAGCTTTTCAGGGGCGAACACTGAAGCTTTCTTT. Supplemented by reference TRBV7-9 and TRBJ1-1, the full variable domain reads DTGVSQNPRHKITKRGQNVTFRCDPISEHNRLYWYRQTLGQGPEFLTYFQNEAQLEKSRLLSDRFSAERPKGSFSTLEIQRTEQGDSAMYLCASSFSGANTEAFFGQGTRLTVV.

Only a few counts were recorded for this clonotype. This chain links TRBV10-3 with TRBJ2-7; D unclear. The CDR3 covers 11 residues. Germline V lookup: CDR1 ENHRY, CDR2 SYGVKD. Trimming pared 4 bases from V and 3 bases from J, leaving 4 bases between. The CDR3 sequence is CAISGGYEQYF. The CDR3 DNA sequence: TGTGCCATCAGTGGGGGCTACGAGCAGTACTTC.

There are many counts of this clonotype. CDR3 bases: TGTGCCAGCACCCCCAGGGCGGGCCTAACCTACGAGCAGTACTTC. Translated, it gives CASTPRAGLTYEQYF. V is TRBV11-2 and J is TRBJ2-7, with D possibly being TRBD1 or TRBD2 (5 bases each). Germline CDR1 SGHAT, CDR2 FQNNGV. V shed 7 bases and J shed 2 bases, with 18 bases lying between them. This CDR3 is built from 15 residues.

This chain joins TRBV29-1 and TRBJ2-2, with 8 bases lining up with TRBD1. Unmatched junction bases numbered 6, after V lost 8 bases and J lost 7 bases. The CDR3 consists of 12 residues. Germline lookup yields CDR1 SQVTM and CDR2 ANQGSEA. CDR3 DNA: TGCAGCATTGCGACAGGGGTCGGGGAGCTGTTTTTT. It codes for CSIATGVGELFF.

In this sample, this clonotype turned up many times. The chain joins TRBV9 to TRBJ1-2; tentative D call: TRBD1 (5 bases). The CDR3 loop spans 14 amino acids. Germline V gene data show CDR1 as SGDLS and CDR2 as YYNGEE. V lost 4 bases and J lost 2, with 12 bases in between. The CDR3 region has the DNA TGTGCCAGCAGCCCGCAGGGAATCAACTATGGCTACACCTTC. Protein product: CASSPQGINYGYTF. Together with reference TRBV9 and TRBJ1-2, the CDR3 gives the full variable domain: DSGVTQTPKHLITATGQRVTLRCSPRSGDLSVYWYQQSLDQGLQFLIQYYNGEERAKGNILERFSAQQFPDLHSELNLSSLELGDSALYFCASSPQGINYGYTFGSGTRLTVV.

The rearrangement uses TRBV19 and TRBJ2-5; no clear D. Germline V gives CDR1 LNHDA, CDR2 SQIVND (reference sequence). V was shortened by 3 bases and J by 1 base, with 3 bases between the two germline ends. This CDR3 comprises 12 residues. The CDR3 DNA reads TGTGCCAGTAGTATGCTCCAAGAGACCCAGTACTTC. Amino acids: CASSMLQETQYF.

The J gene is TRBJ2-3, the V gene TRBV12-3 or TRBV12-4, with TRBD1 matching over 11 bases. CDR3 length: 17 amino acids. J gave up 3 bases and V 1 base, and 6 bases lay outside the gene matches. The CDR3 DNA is TGTGCCAGCAGTTTAGGGACAGGGGGCGTGAAAACAGATACGCAGTATTTT. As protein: CASSLGTGGVKTDTQYF.

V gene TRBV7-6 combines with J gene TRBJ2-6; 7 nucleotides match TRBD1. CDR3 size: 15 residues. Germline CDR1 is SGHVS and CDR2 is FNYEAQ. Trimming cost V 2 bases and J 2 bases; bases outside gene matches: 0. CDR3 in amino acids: CASSLTGAGANVLTF. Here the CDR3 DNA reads TGTGCCAGCAGCTTAACAGGGGCTGGGGCCAACGTCCTGACTTTC.

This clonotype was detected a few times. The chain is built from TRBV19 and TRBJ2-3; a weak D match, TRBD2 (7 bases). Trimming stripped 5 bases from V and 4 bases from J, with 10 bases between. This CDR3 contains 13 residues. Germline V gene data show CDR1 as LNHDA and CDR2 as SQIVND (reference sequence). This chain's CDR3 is CASSRGGADTQYF. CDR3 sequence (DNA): TGTGCCAGTAGTCGAGGGGGGGCAGATACGCAGTATTTT.

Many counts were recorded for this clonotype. This CDR3 reads CASSFSLNTEAFF. The CDR3, as DNA: TGTGCCAGCAGTTTCTCCCTGAACACTGAAGCTTTCTTT. The rearrangement uses TRBV12-3 or TRBV12-4 and TRBJ1-1, with D hard to call. The CDR3 consists of 13 residues. Deletions cut 3 bases from V and 0 bases from J, with 5 bases between.

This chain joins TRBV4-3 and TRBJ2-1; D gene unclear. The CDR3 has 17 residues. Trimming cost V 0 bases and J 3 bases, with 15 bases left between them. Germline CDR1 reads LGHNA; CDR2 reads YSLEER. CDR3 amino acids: CASSQDEVKPRYNEQFF. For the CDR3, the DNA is TGCGCCAGCAGCCAAGATGAAGTCAAACCCCGCTACAATGAGCAGTTCTTC.